The 8 T cell receptor beta chains below come from one sample, sequenced in a study of regulatory T cells in long-lasting Graves disease. iRepertoire HTBI primers and Arm-PCR of CDR3 regions built TCR beta libraries. TCRdb passed the multiplex PCR reads through MiXCR, listing each CDR3 protein once. In the table there are around 460,000 distinct CDR3 sequences, under 25% of which are singletons. The time point: persistent/refractory GD, antithyroid drugs over 5 years with positive TRAb. With RNA extracted from PBMCs as input, the TCR library was made. The material sequenced was peripheral blood mononuclear cells (PBMCs), taken when the disease was refractory, from a patient treated with antithyroid drugs. These receptors came from a female donor with Graves disease.

V and J are TRBV7-2 and TRBJ1-6; possibly TRBD1 for D (6 bases). Germline assignment: CDR1 SGHTA and CDR2 FQGNSA. V lost 3 bases, J lost 6 bases, and 12 bases lay in between. The CDR3 is 15 residues long. The DNA for the CDR3 is TGTGCCAGCAGCTTGAGGGGGACGCTTAATTCACCCCTCCACTTT. Its protein is CASSLRGTLNSPLHF.

The J gene is TRBJ1-2, the V gene TRBV29-1; unclear D gene. With 2 bases removed from V and 6 bases from J, the gap between germline ends came to 16 bases. Germline V gene data show CDR1 as SQVTM and CDR2 as ANQGSEA. This CDR3 contains 14 residues. This chain's CDR3 is CSVEPLPPTDGYTF. CDR3 DNA sequence: TGCAGCGTTGAACCTCTTCCCCCGACGGATGGCTACACCTTC.

As regards this clonotype: A read error may explain this, as a much larger clone is one base away. The rearrangement links TRBV28 to TRBJ2-7, with D possibly being TRBD1 or TRBD2 (6 bases each). The ends were cut back, 3 bases at V and 4 bases at J, with 16 bases in the middle. The germline CDR1 and CDR2 sequences are MDHEN and SYDVKM. This CDR3 is built from 15 residues. This CDR3 is CASSFTGAPNYEQYF. CDR3 in DNA: TGTGCCAGCAGTTTTACGGGGGCACCCAATTACGAGCAGTACTTC.

The sample holds a few counts of this clonotype. The CDR3 DNA sequence: TGCGCCAGCAGAGATCTAGCGGGGGGATACACCGGGGAGCTGTTTTTT. It is translated as CASRDLAGGYTGELFF. The genes are TRBV10-2 and TRBJ2-2, with 11 nucleotides matching TRBD2. The CDR3 is 16 amino acids. V shed 6 bases, J shed 3 bases, and the junction held 6 bases outside the gene matches. The V gene's germline CDR1 is WSHSY and CDR2 SAAADI.

The chain couples TRBV2 to TRBJ1-2; D is unresolved. The V gene lost 6 bases and the J gene lost 4 bases, with 12 bases spanning the gap. The CDR3 is 13 amino acids. The germline V gene has CDR1 SNHLY and CDR2 FYNNEI. The DNA of the CDR3 is TGTGCCAGCAGCTTTCAGGTTGGCTATGGCTACACCTTC. Protein product: CASSFQVGYGYTF.

Ten or more counts support this clonotype. The chain is built from TRBV6-4 and TRBJ2-7; weak D call: TRBD1 (6 bases). Deletions cut 5 bases from V and 3 bases from J, with 11 bases between. The germline V gene has CDR1 MRHNA and CDR2 SNTAGT. The CDR3 is made up of 13 amino acids. CDR3 DNA: TGTGCCAGCAGTATCGACAGGCTCTACGAGCAGTACTTC. Amino acid sequence: CASSIDRLYEQYF.

This clonotype came up a few times. This rearrangement joins TRBV30 to TRBJ2-4; D gene uncertain. Germline V gene sequence: CDR1 GTSNPN, CDR2 SVGIG (reference sequence). V lost 3 bases, J lost 8 bases, and 14 bases lay in between. The CDR3 totals 13 residues. CDR3 residues: CAWRASNGDIQYF. The CDR3 DNA reads TGTGCCTGGAGGGCCTCCAATGGGGACATTCAGTACTTC.

The table lists this clonotype with many counts. The rearrangement uses TRBV7-9 and TRBJ2-5, with D hard to call. There are 14 residues in the CDR3. V lost 4 bases, J lost 1 base, and 10 bases lay in between. CDR1 is SEHNR and CDR2 is FQNEAQ in the germline V gene (reference sequence). CDR3 region: CASSSFVGQETQYF. The CDR3 DNA is TGTGCCAGCAGCTCCTTTGTGGGCCAAGAGACCCAGTACTTC.